Listed here are 26 T cell receptor beta chains from one sample, sequenced in a study of T-cell memory formation after mild COVID-19. Each CDR3 protein gets one entry after TCRdb re-called the 5' RACE reads with MiXCR. The table includes about 300,000 distinct CDR3 sequences, roughly a fifth detected once. The sample was PBMCs or a T cell subset sorted from them (not recorded which). The receptors come from a man between 18 and 35 years old who had mild COVID-19 (a few samples of this study predate the infection). Cell type and time point are not known.

The chain combines TRBV6-5 with TRBJ2-1; 8 nucleotides match TRBD1. The trim removed 4 bases at V and 6 bases at J, leaving 11 bases unmatched. Germline-derived CDR1 and CDR2 are MNHEY and SVGAGI. The CDR3 covers 16 residues. CDR3 residues: CASSFDRTGSINEQFF. The CDR3 DNA follows: TGTGCCAGCAGTTTCGACCGGACAGGGTCTATCAATGAGCAGTTCTTC.

The V gene is TRBV27, the J gene TRBJ2-5, with D unresolved. CDR1 MNHEY and CDR2 SMNVEV come from the germline V gene (reference sequence). Trimming took off 3 bases at V and 1 base at J, with 12 bases between the two ends. This CDR3 has 15 residues. The CDR3 loop is CASSLIAVGQETQYF. CDR3 coding DNA: TGTGCCAGCAGTTTGATCGCGGTTGGCCAAGAGACCCAGTACTTC.

The rearrangement links TRBV6-1 to TRBJ1-2; D not certain. With 6 bases removed from V and 8 bases from J, the gap between germline ends came to 13 bases. This CDR3 is 12 amino acids long. The germline V gene encodes CDR1 MNHNS and CDR2 SASEGT. In DNA, the CDR3 is TGTGCCAGCAGAAAGATCGTAGGGGGCTACACCTTC. Residues: CASRKIVGGYTF.

This chain joins TRBV5-1 and TRBJ2-7, with 11 nucleotides matching TRBD1. CDR3 length equals 14 residues. V shed 4 bases and J 6 bases; nucleotides not matched to a gene: 6. Per germline, CDR1 SGHRS and CDR2 YFSETQ. The CDR3 region is CASSLGQGVGEQYV. CDR3 DNA: TGCGCCAGCAGCCTGGGACAGGGGGTCGGCGAGCAGTACGTC.

The chain employs TRBV5-1 and TRBJ2-7; tentative D call: TRBD1 (6 bases). CDR1 and CDR2 (germline): SGHRS, YFSETQ. V shed 1 base and J shed 1 base, with 6 bases lying between them. The CDR3 has 13 residues. CDR3 DNA: TGCGCCAGCAGCTTGACAGGGTCCTACGAGCAGTACGTC. Translation: CASSLTGSYEQYV.

This clonotype came up a few times. The chain couples TRBV6-5 to TRBJ2-1, with D perhaps matching TRBD2 (7 bases). The germline V gene encodes CDR1 MNHEY and CDR2 SVGAGI. The V gene lost 5 bases and the J gene lost 8 bases, with 19 bases spanning the gap. The CDR3 extends over 15 amino acids. CDR3 region: CASSPRGAFDYEQFF. The CDR3 bases are TGTGCCAGCAGTCCCCGGGGGGCTTTCGATTATGAGCAGTTCTTC.

The V gene is TRBV18, the J gene TRBJ1-2; D remains unclear. Germline CDR1 reads KGHSH; CDR2 reads LQKENI. The V end lost 3 bases, the J end lost 7 bases, and 24 bases lay between the germline ends. This CDR3 is built from 17 residues. CDR3 nucleotides: TGTGCCAGCTCACCGAGGGTCGGGAATGGGCAGGCGAGTGGCTACACCTTC. It encodes CASSPRVGNGQASGYTF.

This clonotype was detected only a few times. This rearrangement joins TRBV20-1 to TRBJ1-2; D may be TRBD1 (6 bases). Looked up from germline, CDR1 is DFQATT and CDR2 is SNEGSKA (reference sequence). V gave up 5 bases and J gave up 3 bases, with 13 bases separating them. The CDR3 has 13 amino acids. The CDR3 loop is CSAQPDSDYGYTF. CDR3 sequence (DNA): TGCAGTGCTCAACCGGACAGTGACTATGGCTACACCTTC.

The gene calls are TRBV5-1 and TRBJ1-1; no clear D. Looked up from germline, CDR1 is SGHRS and CDR2 is YFSETQ. The CDR3 is 11 amino acids. Deletions cut 5 bases from V and 7 bases from J, with 9 bases between. CDR3 sequence: CASRFEGEAFF. CDR3 DNA sequence: TGCGCCAGCAGGTTTGAGGGTGAAGCTTTCTTT.

This clonotype was observed many times. The rearrangement uses TRBV7-2 and TRBJ1-3; D call uncertain. Trimming removed 5 bases at V and 0 bases at J, with 5 bases between. CDR3 length: 13 amino acids. Germline V CDR1 and CDR2: SGHTA, FQGNSA. CDR3 sequence (DNA): TGTGCCAGCAGCCCTTCCTCTGGAAACACCATATATTTT. This translates into CASSPSSGNTIYF.

Here the CDR3 DNA reads TGTGCCAGCAGCTATCTAAGTCTGGGCTACGGGGACACAGATACGCAGTATTTT. It yields the protein CASSYLSLGYGDTDTQYF. The genes are TRBV28 and TRBJ2-3; D possibly corresponds to TRBD2 (5 bases). V was shortened by 6 bases and J by 2 bases, with 24 bases between the two germline ends. Germline lookup yields CDR1 MDHEN and CDR2 SYDVKM. The length of the CDR3 is 18 residues.

The V and J genes are TRBV29-1 and TRBJ1-6, with D unresolved. This CDR3 is built from 11 residues. Germline loops: CDR1 SQVTM, CDR2 ANQGSEA. Trimming cost V 3 bases and J 10 bases, with 7 bases left between them. CDR3 protein: CSVEGWSPLHF. As DNA, the CDR3 is TGCAGCGTTGAGGGGTGGTCACCCCTCCACTTT.

The V gene is TRBV5-1, the J gene TRBJ2-5, with unresolved D. Germline loops: CDR1 SGHRS, CDR2 YFSETQ. This CDR3 spans 13 amino acids. V gave up 1 base and J gave up 4 bases, with 8 bases separating them. This CDR3 is CASSLMGLETQYF. For the CDR3, the DNA is TGCGCCAGCAGCTTGATGGGTCTAGAGACCCAGTACTTC.

The rearrangement uses TRBV10-3 and TRBJ2-7; D is undetermined. V was shortened by 3 bases and J by 4 bases, with 13 bases between the two germline ends. The CDR3 length is 14 residues. Germline loops: CDR1 ENHRY, CDR2 SYGVKD. DNA for the CDR3: TGTGCCATCAGTGAAGGTGGGATTGCTTACGAGCAGTACTTC. It specifies CAISEGGIAYEQYF.

V gene TRBV4-3 combines with J gene TRBJ1-1; D may be TRBD1 (5 bases). Trimming left V 1 base short and J 0 bases short, with 18 bases between. The germline V gene encodes CDR1 LGHNA and CDR2 YSLEER. This CDR3 has 18 residues. The CDR3 is CASSQGEGRRPMNTEAFF. The CDR3 bases are TGCGCCAGCAGCCAAGGGGAGGGACGGAGGCCAATGAACACTGAAGCTTTCTTT.

This chain links TRBV5-6 with TRBJ1-1; the match to TRBD1 covers 7 bases. Germline values: CDR1 SGHDT, CDR2 YYEEEE. This CDR3 region has 14 residues. Trimming cost V 4 bases and J 0 bases; bases outside gene matches: 3. The CDR3 bases are TGTGCCAGCAGCGTAAGGGGGCTGAACACTGAAGCTTTCTTT. It is translated as CASSVRGLNTEAFF.

This sequence joins TRBV4-2 and TRBJ2-3, with D tentatively TRBD1 (6 bases). Between the trimmed V and J ends, which lost 4 bases and 4 bases, there was a span of 15 bases. The CDR3 consists of 15 residues. Germline lookup yields CDR1 LGHNA and CDR2 YNFKEQ. The CDR3 DNA sequence: TGTGCCAGCAGCCCCAGGGACATTGACCCAGATACGCAGTATTTT. This encodes CASSPRDIDPDTQYF.

J is TRBJ2-6 and V is TRBV5-1, with TRBD2 as a possible D gene (5 bases). CDR1 SGHRS and CDR2 YFSETQ come from the germline V gene. This CDR3 region has 17 residues. Deletions cut 4 bases from V and 0 bases from J, with 14 bases between. CDR3 sequence (DNA): TGCGCCAGCAGCCCGTCAGGTGGAGGCTCTGGGGCCAACGTCCTGACTTTC. Its translation: CASSPSGGGSGANVLTF.

This clonotype has a handful of counts. The chain has TRBV12-3 or TRBV12-4 and TRBJ1-2, with unresolved D. The CDR3 sequence is 12 residues long. The V and J ends lost 8 bases and 0 bases respectively, with 7 bases between them. The CDR3 DNA is TGTGCCAGCGAGAGGGCTAACTATGGCTACACCTTC. Amino acids: CASERANYGYTF.

This clonotype was counted only a few times. The chain recombines TRBV5-1 with TRBJ1-1; possibly TRBD1 for D (5 bases). Trimming left V 7 bases short and J 4 bases short, with 17 bases between. The germline V gene has CDR1 SGHRS and CDR2 YFSETQ. The CDR3 covers 14 residues. For the CDR3, the DNA is TGCGCCAGCCTCCCCGGGGGAGGGAGCACTGAAGCTTTCTTT. It codes for CASLPGGGSTEAFF.

This clonotype appeared a few times. V is TRBV7-2 and J is TRBJ1-4; D is unclear. From germline, CDR1 is SGHTA and CDR2 FQGNSA. CDR3 length: 14 residues. V lost 5 bases and J 3 bases, leaving 10 bases between the germline ends. As DNA, the CDR3 is TGTGCCAGCAGCGGCGGGTTTTCTAATGAAAAACTGTTTTTT. Protein: CASSGGFSNEKLFF.

This chain uses TRBV7-9 with TRBJ2-1, with TRBD2 identical over 7 bases. Unmatched junction bases numbered 4, after V lost 4 bases and J lost 4 bases. CDR1 and CDR2 from the germline V gene are SEHNR and FQNEAQ (reference sequence). This CDR3 has 14 amino acids. As DNA, the CDR3 is TGTGCCAGCAGCTCCTGGACTAGTTACAATGAGCAGTTCTTC. This sequence encodes CASSSWTSYNEQFF.

A single count supports this clonotype. V and J are TRBV4-3 and TRBJ2-3; the D call may be TRBD1 or TRBD2 (6 bases each). CDR1 and CDR2 from the germline V gene are LGHNA and YSLEER. V shed 3 bases and J shed 2 bases, with 18 bases lying between them. The CDR3 covers 17 residues. The CDR3 DNA reads as TGCGCCAGCAGCCACCCGAGGGGGGCACATCACACAGATACGCAGTATTTT. It is translated as CASSHPRGAHHTDTQYF.

This clonotype showed up many times. V usage is TRBV5-1 and J usage is TRBJ2-7, with 10 bases aligning to TRBD2. The V segment lost 3 bases and the J segment 1 base; nucleotides outside the gene matches: 7. The germline gives CDR1 SGHRS, CDR2 YFSETQ. The CDR3 is 16 amino acids. In DNA form, the CDR3 reads TGCGCCAGCAGCTCGGGTAGCGGGGGGCCTTCCTACGAGCAGTACTTC. Translating gives CASSSGSGGPSYEQYF.

The chain combines TRBV29-1 with TRBJ2-6, with D possibly matching TRBD2 (7 bases). Looked up from germline, CDR1 is SQVTM and CDR2 is ANQGSEA. CDR3 size: 16 residues. The V gene lost 2 bases and the J gene lost 0 bases, with 11 bases spanning the gap. CDR3 DNA sequence: TGCAGCGTTGAAACGGGGGGCCTCTCTGGGGCCAACGTCCTGACTTTC. This codes for CSVETGGLSGANVLTF.

V and J are TRBV12-3 or TRBV12-4 and TRBJ2-6; D is perhaps TRBD2 (5 bases). CDR3 length: 14 amino acids. CDR3 in DNA: TGTGCAGTCAGGAGCGGCTCTGGGGCCAACGTCCTGACTTTC. Its translation is CAVRSGSGANVLTF.